This T cell receptor beta chain was sequenced during a study of blood T cell repertoires in COVID-19 (TCRdb year 2020). About the investigation overall: Samples covering the acute and convalescent phases of COVID-19 were provided by collaborators in the United States, Italy and Spain. Nearly every sample came with metadata listing a de-identified subject ID, COVID-19 status, age in years and sex. The samples were drawn from two sources: the first 160 participants of the ongoing ImmuneRACE study, and fewer than 1,500 subjects contributed by 6 global collaborators. Deeply sampled blood TCRbeta repertoires from subjects exposed to, actively infected with, or recovered from COVID-19 were included in the dataset. HLA class I and class II types, where available, came from metadata supplied by the sample provider rather than from assay-based typing. The repertoires were released in a freely available public database intended as a resource for research on the immune response to SARS-CoV-2. The material from the prospective study consisted of cDNA or gDNA derived from T cells, B-cell-depleted T cells, or PBMCs.

CDR1 and CDR2 (GTSNPN, SVGIG) derive from the germline V gene (reference sequence). The CDR3 measures 15 amino acids from cysteine to phenylalanine. The read is trimmed to its CDR3 DNA, 45 bases read in frame from base 1. Trimming removed 0 bases from V and 6 bases from J; the gene matches leave 7 bases unexplained. In the prospective study, participants were roughly 18 to 100 years old, resided in fewer than 25 geographic areas of the United States, and were enrolled through a virtual design. To assign participants to cohorts, the prospective study relied on clinical history that participants themselves reported in a screening survey and a study questionnaire. In the prospective study, mobile phlebotomists collected whole blood, serum and a nasopharyngeal or oropharyngeal swab from each participant. Prospective study participants could optionally give additional blood draws and questionnaires over an approximately two-month period. Before DNA extraction, blood samples from the prospective study were shipped at room temperature or frozen.

Here is what the overall study found, with its caveats: Clinical and demographic metadata were provided uncurated, with the amount varying by source and participant.

This clone was found many times. The clone's antigen remains unknown. Base-call qualities are not available, and no considerably larger clone is one nucleotide away. TCRbeta CDR3 regions were amplified from genomic DNA by means of the immunoSEQ Assay, a bias-controlled multiplex PCR. The authors' pipeline ran thus. The number of nucleated cells in each sample was estimated by amplification of reference gene primers within the assay. To quantify the absolute abundance of each unique TCRbeta CDR3 rearrangement, sequence reads were collapsed and filtered. For each sample, productive Simpson clonality was calculated as the square root of Simpson's diversity index across productive rearrangements. The table comes from immuneACCESS by way of TCRdb, which keeps in-frame sequences with V and J called. Part of the clones is missing from these tables; in studies checked, under half for an unresolved V gene and the rest for unknown reasons. V and J calls and clone size are given by that table; D and trimming were obtained from the DNA. The sample table lists just over 250,000 clones, 80% to 90% of them with a count of one. Roughly 4% of the sample is taken by the ten largest.

This TCR was sampled from a man in his thirties or forties with acute COVID-19. Sequenced sample: PBMCs or T cells enriched from blood (not recorded which). The chain couples TRBV30 to TRBJ2-2; 7 bases in the junction line up with TRBD2. The sequenced DNA: TGTGCCTGGAGTGTAAAGGCGGGAGTCCCCGGGGAGCTGTTTTTT. The encoded protein is CAWSVKAGVPGELFF. Here the CDR3 is joined to the reference TRBV30 and TRBJ2-2 genes, and the full variable domain is: SQTIHQWPATLVQPVGSPLSLECTVEGTSNPNLYWYRQAAGRGLQLLFYSVGIGQISSEVPQNLSASRPQDRQFILSSKKLLLSDSGFYLCAWSVKAGVPGELFFGEGSRLTVL.